Listed here is a single TCR delta chain. This clone came up a few times. Its antigen is still unknown. A read error is likely here: a far larger clone is one base away. Other DNA sequences in the same sample also yield this CDR3. The sample belongs to a study of gamma-delta chains in newborns, infants, children (dated by TCRdb to the late 2010s). Concerning the study at large: According to the study title, microbial exposure causes polyclonal expansion of innate gammadelta T cells right after birth. The study investigated how microbial exposure shaped innate gammadelta T cell populations in human newborns immediately after birth.

Instrument used: Illumina MiSeq. Public reads were reanalyzed in TCRdb with CATT, and rows carrying the same DNA were merged afterwards. In this sample the table shows fewer than 4,500 delta-chain clones, over 2% of which occur a single time. 12% to 15% of the sample belongs to the ten largest clones. The germline V and J ends show losses of 1 base and 6 bases respectively, and no gene match explains 19 bases of the junction. Taken from the germline V gene, the CDR1 and CDR2 loops are NSMFDY and ISSIKDK. Inclusive of the bounding cysteine and phenylalanine, the CDR3 is 19 residues long. Only CDR3 DNA remains: 57 bases, in frame from the first base.

Sequenced: blood. The receptor was derived from a child who was a newborn, infant or young child, either healthy, febrile or measles-vaccinated (not recorded which). This chain is built from TRAV29/DV5 and TRDJ1; TRDD3 fits 12 bases in the junction. The DNA sequence reads TGTGCAGCAAGCCTTCCTACTCTCAGTTCTGGGGGATACGACCATAAACTCATCTTT. Its coded protein is CAASLPTLSSGGYDHKLIF. With all but the CDR3 taken from the reference TRAV29/DV5 and TRDJ1 genes, the full variable domain is: DQQVKQNSPSLSVQEGRISILNCDYTNSMFDYFLWYKKYPAEGPTFLISISSIKDKNEDGRFTVFLNKSAKHLSLHIVPSQPGDSAVYFCAASLPTLSSGGYDHKLIFGKGTRVTVEP.